This T cell receptor (beta chain) was found in a study of response to subunit inactivated influenza vaccine. General study results and limits: Authors proposed each seasonal influenza vaccination draws in few new T cells.

In regard to this clonotype: No antigen is known for it.

TCRdb re-derived calls from the RT-PCR reads in MiXCR, one entry per CDR3 protein. The table lists 450,000 to 500,000 distinct CDR3 sequences, approximately 11% of them singletons, with about 12% in the top ten. The junction had 8 bases not matched to a gene; V was cut back by 4 bases and J by 6 bases. The CDR3 runs 14 residues. The V gene's germline CDR1 is SGDLS and CDR2 YYNGEE. The receptor's source is a man in his fifties who received an inactivated influenza vaccine. The material was PBMCs from blood, obtained roughly 46 days after vaccination. The genes are TRBV9 and TRBJ1-2, with 8 positions matching TRBD1. CDR3 loop: CASSFRTGSDGYTF. In DNA, the CDR3 is TGTGCCAGCAGCTTCCGGACAGGGAGCGATGGCTACACCTTC.